The next 20 T cell receptor beta chains were all read from a single sample in a study of tumor-infiltrating lymphocytes in primary liver carcinoma. From around 500 ng of total RNA, TCR beta-specific cDNA was reverse-transcribed using a constant-region primer. Three nested multiplex PCR rounds of slightly modified ARM-PCR generated TCR beta libraries. In the first two PCR rounds, TRBV1-TRBV30 forward primers were paired with a C-beta reverse primer, and each round lasted roughly 9 cycles. A single record per CDR3 protein comes from TCRdb applying MiXCR to the multiplex PCR reads. The sample carries about 320,000 distinct CDR3 sequences, roughly 60% recorded once. Unsorted whole blood served as the source of blood RNA, and germline DNA was extracted as well. The sample was peripheral blood. The receptors shown here come from a man aged 40-55 years with primary liver carcinoma and hepatitis B virus infection.

In the case of this clonotype: One junction end does not reproduce the germline sequence, and a read error may be involved. The gene calls are TRBV5-5 and TRBJ2-5; D perhaps matches TRBD2 (6 bases). The CDR3 has 14 residues. Germline V gives CDR1 SGHKS, CDR2 YYEKEE (reference sequence). In DNA form, the CDR3 reads TGTACCAGCAGCTCGAAGACTAGGGAAGAGACCCAGTACTTC. Translation: CTSSSKTREETQYF.

Remarks on this clonotype: This may be a read error, as it is one base from a much larger clone. The gene calls are TRBV12-3 or TRBV12-4 and TRBJ1-2; tentatively, D is TRBD1 (5 bases). This CDR3 has 14 amino acids. The V end was cut by 2 bases, the J end by 8 bases, with 15 bases between. CDR3 sequence: CASSLWGREDGYTF. CDR3 coding DNA: TGTGCCAGCAGTTTATGGGGCCGAGAAGACGGCTACACCTTC.

The chain combines TRBV7-8 with TRBJ2-3; tentative D call: TRBD2 (5 bases). Trimming removed 5 bases from V and 6 bases from J, with 18 bases in between. Germline loops: CDR1 SGHVS, CDR2 FQNEAQ. This CDR3 comprises 15 residues. In DNA form, the CDR3 reads TGTGCCAGCAGCCCCAGCGGACTCAACTGGGATACGCAGTATTTT. The encoded protein is CASSPSGLNWDTQYF. Looking up the rest from reference TRBV7-8 and TRBJ2-3 gives the full variable domain: GAGVSQSPRYKVAKRGQDVALRCDPISGHVSLFWYQQALGQGPEFLTYFQNEAQLDKSGLPSDRFFAERPEGSVSTLKIQRTQQEDSAVYLCASSPSGLNWDTQYFGPGTRLTVL.

This chain connects TRBV7-2 to TRBJ2-5, with D uncertain. Per germline, CDR1 SGHTA and CDR2 FQGNSA. V dropped 0 bases and J dropped 2 bases, with 4 bases sitting between them. There are 13 residues in the CDR3. CDR3 in DNA: TGTGCCAGCAGCTTAGCCCGTCAAGAGACCCAGTACTTC. Its translation: CASSLARQETQYF. Using reference TRBV7-2 and TRBJ2-5 for the parts outside the CDR3, the full variable domain is GAGVSQSPSNKVTEKGKDVELRCDPISGHTALYWYRQSLGQGLEFLIYFQGNSAPDKSGLPSDRFSAERTGGSVSTLTIQRTQQEDSAVYLCASSLARQETQYFGPGTRLLVL.

This clonotype has just a few counts. The junction departs from germline at one end; a sequencing error may be responsible. This chain connects TRBV29-1 to TRBJ2-2; a weak D match, TRBD1 (6 bases). The CDR3 length is 14 residues. Germline V gene lookup returns CDR1 SQVTM and CDR2 ANQGSEA. CDR3 coding DNA: TGCAGCGTGGAAATGAAGATGGGGGCAGGGGAGCCGTTTTTT. This gives the protein CSVEMKMGAGEPFF.

As for this clonotype: The junction departs from the called germline gene at one end, perhaps through a read error. V and J are TRBV12-5 and TRBJ1-3; D gene ambiguous. There are 12 residues in the CDR3. Germline V gives CDR1 LGHNT, CDR2 FRNRAP. The chain's CDR3 is CTSGPSGNTIYF. Written as DNA, the CDR3 is TGTACTAGTGGCCCTTCTGGGAATACCATATATTTT.

As concerns this clonotype: It may be a read error: a sequence one base away is much more abundant. The genes are TRBV7-9 and TRBJ1-1; 7 nucleotides match TRBD1. Germline values: CDR1 SEHNR, CDR2 FQNEAQ (reference sequence). The CDR3 contains 17 residues. The chain's CDR3 is CVSSRPDRWFLNTEAFF. Written as DNA, the CDR3 is TGTGTCAGCAGCCGGCCGGACAGGTGGTTTTTGAACACTGAAGCTTTCTTT.

This clonotype was detected a few times. A read error may explain this, as a much larger clone is one base away. The chain combines TRBV6-2 or TRBV6-3 with TRBJ2-1; tentative D call: TRBD1 (6 bases). Germline V gene data show CDR1 as MNHEY and CDR2 as SVGEGT. This CDR3 spans 14 amino acids. The CDR3 region has the DNA TGTGTCAGCAGTTCACAGGGACATTACAATGAGCAGTTCTTC. Its translation is CVSSSQGHYNEQFF.

This clonotype was counted ten times or more. The chain uses TRBV12-3 or TRBV12-4 and TRBJ2-3; D gene ambiguous. The CDR3 covers 13 residues. Trimming removed 4 bases from V and 6 bases from J, with 11 bases in between. CDR3 region: CASSSSYADTQYF. The CDR3 nucleotides read TGTGCCAGCAGTTCGTCCTACGCGGATACGCAGTATTTT.

There are a few counts of this clonotype. The chain has TRBV6-1 and TRBJ1-6; no reliable D call. Germline values: CDR1 MNHNS, CDR2 SASEGT. This CDR3 has 17 amino acids. V was shortened by 0 bases and J by 2 bases, with 11 bases between the two germline ends. The CDR3 spells CASSEASADTYNSPLHF. In nucleotides, the CDR3 is TGTGCCAGCAGTGAAGCCTCGGCAGATACCTATAATTCACCCCTCCACTTT.

As concerns this clonotype: One junction end does not reproduce the germline sequence, and a read error may be involved. V gene TRBV12-3 or TRBV12-4 combines with J gene TRBJ1-5, with D tentatively TRBD1 (5 bases). The CDR3 runs to 15 residues. CDR3 region: CAGSLWGGSDQPQHF. The CDR3 region has the DNA TGTGCCGGCAGTTTATGGGGGGGATCCGATCAGCCCCAGCATTTT.

This clonotype was picked up one time. Since no conserved phenylalanine or tryptophan closes the CDR3, a read error is the likely cause. The chain is built from TRBV11-2 and TRBJ2-1, with 11 bases fitting TRBD2. The CDR3 is 18 amino acids. CDR1 is SGHAT, CDR2 FQNNGV, per germline. V was clipped by 6 bases and J by 4 bases; unmatched bases: 14. In DNA, the CDR3 is TGTGCCAGCAGGACAGATGGGGCTAGCGGGAGGTTTTACAATGAGCAGTTCCTC. Its translation: CASRTDGASGRFYNEQFL.

Note on this clonotype: Being one base from a much bigger clone, this may be a read error. The CDR3: CASRPGMSYGYTF. Here the CDR3 DNA reads TGTGCCAGCAGGCCGGGGATGAGCTATGGCTACACCTTC. The V gene is TRBV6-1, the J gene TRBJ1-2; D gene unclear. Trimming took off 6 bases at V and 4 bases at J, with 12 bases between the two ends. Germline lookup yields CDR1 MNHNS and CDR2 SASEGT. CDR3 length equals 13 residues.

This clonotype appeared once. A much larger clone sits a single nucleotide away, making a read error possible. This chain joins TRBV14 and TRBJ2-7; either TRBD1 or TRBD2 may supply D (5 bases each). Trimming removed 1 base at V and 1 base at J, with 11 bases between. Germline CDR1 and CDR2: SGHDN and FVKESK. This CDR3 is 15 amino acids long. CDR3 protein: CASSQAGGRSYEQYF. Here the CDR3 DNA reads TGTGCCAGCAGCCAAGCTGGGGGACGATCCTACGAGCAGTACTTC.

This chain connects TRBV28 to TRBJ1-6; no definite D call. The CDR3 runs to 13 residues. CDR1 is MDHEN and CDR2 is SYDVKM in the germline V gene. Trimming removed 8 bases at V and 6 bases at J, with 11 bases between. CDR3 DNA sequence: TGTGCCAGCCTTGAGGAGTCTAATTCACCCCTCCACTTT. Encoded protein: CASLEESNSPLHF.

To note about this clonotype: Possible read error: a much larger clone is one base away. The conserved final phenylalanine or tryptophan is absent from the CDR3, which likely points to a read error. This sequence joins TRBV6-1 and TRBJ2-6, with TRBD1 as a possible D gene (6 bases). CDR3 size: 20 residues. Deletions cut 5 bases from V and 0 bases from J, with 23 bases between. Germline V gives CDR1 MNHNS, CDR2 SASEGT. The CDR3 DNA reads as TGTGCCAGCAGTCTCTCACTCCCACAGGGTTGGGGCTCTGGGGCCAACGTCCTGACTCTC. Amino acid sequence: CASSLSLPQGWGSGANVLTL.

This clonotype was found many times. The chain links TRBV5-4 to TRBJ1-1; possibly TRBD1 for D (5 bases). CDR1 and CDR2 from the germline V gene are SGHNT and YYREEE (reference sequence). CDR3 length: 14 amino acids. The V end was cut by 4 bases, the J end by 1 base, with 11 bases between. The CDR3: CASSPGTENTEAFF. The CDR3 DNA follows: TGTGCCAGCAGCCCCGGGACGGAGAACACTGAAGCTTTCTTT.

Remarks on this clonotype: The junction departs from the called germline gene at one end, perhaps through a read error. The CDR3 reads CASSLVAGGPNEQSF. The CDR3 DNA sequence: TGTGCCAGCAGCTTAGTAGCGGGAGGGCCGAATGAGCAGTCCTTC. The chain links TRBV7-9 to TRBJ2-1, with 11 bases identical to TRBD2. Germline V lookup: CDR1 SEHNR, CDR2 FQNEAQ (reference sequence). The CDR3 contains 15 residues.

Of note for this clonotype: A much larger clone lies a single base off, so this may be a read error. V is TRBV6-2 or TRBV6-3 and J is TRBJ2-7; D possibly matches TRBD1 or TRBD2 (5 bases each). Germline-derived CDR1 and CDR2 are MNHEY and SVGEGT. Trimming pared 10 bases from V and 0 bases from J, leaving 16 bases between. The CDR3 sequence is 14 residues long. The CDR3 DNA reads TGTGCCAACACCTCAAGGGGAGCCTCCTACGAGCAGTACTTC. This sequence encodes CANTSRGASYEQYF.

The chain has TRBV11-2 and TRBJ1-1; maybe TRBD1 (5 bases). The CDR3 spans 14 residues. Trimming stripped 6 bases from V and 7 bases from J, with 18 bases between. The germline CDR1 and CDR2 sequences are SGHAT and FQNNGV. The CDR3 here is CASSPGSSRIEAFF. In nucleotides, the CDR3 is TGTGCCAGCAGTCCAGGGTCCTCGCGGATTGAAGCTTTCTTT.